The 8 T cell receptor beta chains listed next were all sequenced from one sample in a study of blood T cells in healthy people across ages. A second about 7 to 12 cycle PCR used barcoded and J-beta primers. TCRdb redid the calling of the 5' RACE reads with MiXCR, one entry per CDR3 protein. The table includes about 970,000 distinct CDR3 sequences, roughly half detected once. The sample comprised blood. The receptors were gathered from a woman aged 60-75 years in good health.

As for this clonotype: The junction departs from the called germline gene at one end, perhaps through a read error. The rearrangement uses TRBV4-3 and TRBJ2-6, with D unresolved. The germline CDR1 and CDR2 sequences are LGHNA and YSLEER. This CDR3 comprises 15 residues. CDR3 nucleotides: TGCGCCAGCAGCGCCCGGAGCTCTGGGACCAACGTCCTGACTTTC. Translating gives CASSARSSGTNVLTF.

The chain joins TRBV21-1 to TRBJ2-5; TRBD2 reflects the table's D call only, with no check against the DNA. TRBV21-1 is labeled a pseudogene. This CDR3 comprises 15 residues. CDR3 protein: CASSKEIAGDCEQYF. CDR3 nucleotides: TGTGCCAGCAGCAAGGAAATAGCGGGAGACTGTGAGCAGTACTTC.

V usage is TRBV5-1 and J usage is TRBJ2-5; weak D call: TRBD1 (5 bases). The CDR3 length is 15 residues. Germline V lookup: CDR1 SGHRS, CDR2 YFSETQ. V dropped 2 bases and J dropped 1 base, with 12 bases sitting between them. As DNA, the CDR3 is TGCGCCAGCAGCTTCATTCTAGGGGCCCAAGAGACCCAGTACTTC. Its protein is CASSFILGAQETQYF.

A single count supports this clonotype. The V and J genes are TRBV10-3 and TRBJ2-1, with TRBD2 matching over 8 bases. CDR3 size: 14 residues. Unmatched junction bases numbered 8, after V lost 8 bases and J lost 5 bases. Germline V gene lookup returns CDR1 ENHRY and CDR2 SYGVKD. CDR3: CAIRATSDHNEQFF. In DNA form, the CDR3 reads TGTGCCATCCGTGCGACTAGCGATCACAATGAGCAGTTCTTC.

V gene TRBV20-1 combines with J gene TRBJ2-5, with 12 bases aligning to TRBD2. V gave up 6 bases and J gave up 5 bases; unmatched junction bases: 7. The CDR3 is 14 amino acids. Germline V gene data show CDR1 as DFQATT and CDR2 as SNEGSKA (reference sequence). DNA for the CDR3: TGCAGTGCAGCTAGCGGGGGGGCTTGGGAGACCCAGTACTTC. It yields the protein CSAASGGAWETQYF.

The chain links TRBV2 to TRBJ2-1; D tentatively reads TRBD1 or TRBD2 (5 bases each). Germline assignment: CDR1 SNHLY and CDR2 FYNNEI. Trimming took off 8 bases at V and 0 bases at J, with 14 bases between the two ends. The CDR3 consists of 15 residues. CDR3 DNA: TGTGCCAGCCTTTGGGGGAGCCGCTCCTACAATGAGCAGTTCTTC. Translating gives CASLWGSRSYNEQFF.

The rearrangement uses TRBV7-2 and TRBJ2-5; unclear D gene. The CDR3 extends over 12 amino acids. The germline gives CDR1 SGHTA, CDR2 FQGNSA. V was cut by 2 bases and J by 4 bases, with 5 bases left in between. The chain's CDR3 is CASSLTAETQYF. DNA of the CDR3: TGTGCCAGCAGCTTAACAGCAGAGACCCAGTACTTC.

The table lists this clonotype with a few counts. The chain uses TRBV7-9 and TRBJ1-1; a possible D gene is TRBD1 (5 bases). V shed 5 bases and J shed 1 base, with 14 bases lying between them. The CDR3 spans 15 residues. The germline CDR1 and CDR2 sequences are SEHNR and FQNEAQ (reference sequence). The CDR3 DNA reads TGTGCCAGCAGCCCAGGTGGGGGAGGGAACACTGAAGCTTTCTTT. Protein sequence: CASSPGGGGNTEAFF.